This T cell receptor beta chain derives from a study of blood T cell repertoires in COVID-19. Overall study context: Some COVID-19 samples were acute and others convalescent; all came from the United States, Italy and Spain. Nucleic acid was either cDNA or gDNA, and it came from T cells, B-cell-depleted T cells, or PBMCs.

In the authors' workflow: Cell counts per sample came from amplifying reference gene primers. Assay: immunoSEQ multiplex PCR; the TCRdb copy retains only in-frame clones and omits some. That table supplies the V and J calls and clone size; D and trimming were determined from the DNA. In the table there are roughly 270,000 clones, roughly 80% of which are singletons. Between the trimmed V and J ends, which lost 3 bases and 12 bases, there was a span of 18 bases. Germline CDR1 SGHAT, CDR2 FQNNGV. The CDR3 spans 14 residues. Sequenced sample: PBMCs or T cells enriched from blood (not recorded which). The J gene is TRBJ2-1, the V gene TRBV11-2; D is perhaps TRBD1 (5 bases). The sequence derives from a man aged 40-50 years who had been exposed to COVID-19. CDR3 protein: CASSFGSRVFGQFF. The CDR3 region has the DNA TGTGCCAGCAGCTTTGGGTCCAGGGTGTTCGGGCAGTTCTTC.